Sequencing of this T cell receptor (beta chain) was carried out in a study of T cell responses to AZD1222 COVID-19 vaccine. Findings and limits, study-wide: Females outnumbered males among donors, who were mostly white British; clonal diversity was possibly underestimated.

Turning to this clone: Its target is not known.

This CDR3 is 12 amino acids long. The germline V and J ends were trimmed by 10 bases and 4 bases, with 11 bases remaining between them. The germline V gene has CDR1 ENHRY and CDR2 SYGVKD. Clones were read by immunoSEQ multiplex PCR, and TCRdb kept only the in-frame ones, dropping some. The table records approximately 180,000 clones, around 90% of them present only once. V is TRBV10-3 and J is TRBJ1-3, with D possibly being TRBD1 (5 bases). The material was peripheral blood, obtained on day 0 of AZD1222 vaccination. The TCR sequence derives from an adult in good health. The CDR3 DNA sequence: TGTGCCAGCCAGGACAAAGGAAACACCATATATTTT. It translates to CASQDKGNTIYF.